This T cell receptor beta chain was profiled in a study of PD-L1 blockade in urothelial cancer. Background on the study: Median T cell yield per blood sample was 120,000 to 150,000 cells.

With 0 bases removed from V and 0 bases from J, the gap between germline ends came to 7 bases. Germline V gene data show CDR1 as SGHRS and CDR2 as YFSETQ. The CDR3 is 14 residues long. Repertoires were generated with immunoSEQ multiplex PCR, while TCRdb's copy carries only in-frame clones and drops some. Among tens of thousands of clones, around 79% were seen once, and the ten largest hold roughly a tenth. As for time point: pretreatment peripheral blood. The origin of this receptor is a man between 65 and 79 years old with urothelial cancer. The sequenced sample was PBMCs, obtained around atezolizumab (anti-PD-L1) treatment. The V call is TRBV5-1, the J call TRBJ2-7; D unresolved. CDR3 coding DNA: TGCGCCAGCAGCTTGGCCACTACCTCCTACGAGCAGTACTTC. Amino acid sequence: CASSLATTSYEQYF.